One and the same sample provided the 29 T cell receptor beta chains below, sequenced in a study of T-cell memory formation after mild COVID-19. TCRdb redid the calling of the 5' RACE reads with MiXCR, one entry per CDR3 protein. The table lists about half a million distinct CDR3 sequences, roughly 18% of them singletons, with roughly 12% in the top ten. Sequencing was performed on PBMCs or a T cell subset sorted from them (not recorded which). The receptors come from an adult woman who had mild COVID-19 (a few samples of this study predate the infection). Cell type and time point are not known.

This clonotype was seen only a few times. This sequence joins TRBV5-5 and TRBJ2-4, with D unresolved. V was clipped by 0 bases and J by 1 base, with 11 bases between them. The germline gives CDR1 SGHKS, CDR2 YYEKEE (reference sequence). The CDR3 spans 16 residues. The CDR3 region is CASSLGQSIAKNIQYF. The CDR3 bases are TGTGCCAGCAGCTTGGGCCAGTCTATCGCCAAAAACATTCAGTACTTC. Variable domain in full (rest from reference TRBV5-5 and TRBJ2-4): DAGVTQSPTHLIKTRGQQVTLRCSPISGHKSVSWYQQVLGQGPQFIFQYYEKEERGRGNFPDRFSARQFPNYSSELNVNALLLGDSALYLCASSLGQSIAKNIQYFGAGTRLSVL.

Only one count was recorded for this clonotype. The genes are TRBV25-1 and TRBJ1-2, with D hard to call. The ends were cut back, 9 bases at V and 2 bases at J, with 10 bases in the middle. Germline V gene lookup returns CDR1 MGHDK and CDR2 SYGVNS. CDR3 length: 12 residues. DNA for the CDR3: TGTGCCAGTGGGGAAGGAAACTATGGCTACACCTTC. It is translated as CASGEGNYGYTF.

Only a few counts were recorded for this clonotype. The rearrangement joins TRBV18 to TRBJ2-3, with unresolved D. This CDR3 is built from 13 residues. Per the germline V gene, CDR1 is KGHSH and CDR2 is LQKENI. The V and J ends lost 6 bases and 2 bases respectively, with 9 bases between them. In DNA, the CDR3 is TGTGCCAGCTCCCGTACGGACACAGATACGCAGTATTTT. Translating it yields CASSRTDTDTQYF.

Only a few counts were recorded for this clonotype. For the CDR3, the DNA is TGTGCCAGCAGCTTGAAGGGACTAGCAGGATCCCGCTCCTACAATGAGCAGTTCTTC. Protein sequence: CASSLKGLAGSRSYNEQFF. The V gene is TRBV5-4, the J gene TRBJ2-1, with TRBD2 identical over 9 bases. V lost 1 base to trimming and J lost 0 bases; unmatched junction nucleotides: 11. The CDR3 covers 19 residues. The germline V gene has CDR1 SGHNT and CDR2 YYREEE (reference sequence).

This chain uses TRBV27 with TRBJ2-7; TRBD1 matches at 9 bases. J was trimmed by 6 bases and V by 11 bases; bases with no gene match: 17. The CDR3 has 15 residues. Germline V CDR1 and CDR2: MNHEY, SMNVEV (reference sequence). For the CDR3, the DNA is TGTGCCTCAACCCACGTGGGACAGGGTTCATTCGAGCAGTACTTC. This gives the protein CASTHVGQGSFEQYF.

The V call is TRBV11-2, the J call TRBJ2-1, with a weak D call TRBD2 (5 bases). Germline V gives CDR1 SGHAT, CDR2 FQNNGV. V gave up 5 bases and J gave up 6 bases, with 20 bases separating them. The CDR3 totals 16 residues. CDR3 nucleotide sequence: TGTGCCAGCAGCCCGGACTGGTCTGAGTCGGGCAATGAGCAGTTCTTC. Its protein product is CASSPDWSESGNEQFF.

This clonotype was counted at least ten times. The V gene is TRBV5-6, the J gene TRBJ2-2, with unresolved D. The germline V and J ends were trimmed by 0 bases and 3 bases, with 3 bases remaining between them. Germline-derived CDR1 and CDR2 are SGHDT and YYEEEE. The CDR3 is made up of 13 amino acids. The chain's CDR3 is CASSLGYTGELFF. The CDR3 DNA sequence: TGTGCCAGCAGCTTGGGATACACCGGGGAGCTGTTTTTT. Variable domain in full (rest from reference TRBV5-6 and TRBJ2-2): DAGVTQSPTHLIKTRGQQVTLRCSPKSGHDTVSWYQQALGQGPQFIFQYYEEEERQRGNFPDRFSGHQFPNYSSELNVNALLLGDSALYLCASSLGYTGELFFGEGSRLTVL.

This clonotype was detected only a few times. The CDR3 is CASSQDRLAGVVSSYNEQFF. DNA of the CDR3: TGCGCCAGCAGCCAAGATCGCCTAGCGGGAGTGGTAAGCTCCTACAATGAGCAGTTCTTC. The chain uses TRBV4-3 and TRBJ2-1; 10 positions agree with TRBD2. Trimming removed 0 bases from V and 0 bases from J; junction bases left unmatched: 11. The CDR3 sequence is 20 residues long. Germline lookup yields CDR1 LGHNA and CDR2 YSLEER.

The rearrangement links TRBV20-1 to TRBJ2-3, with 14 bases lining up with TRBD2. There are 14 residues in the CDR3. V trimming: 6 bases; J trimming: 6 bases; junction bases outside the gene matches: 5. The V gene's germline CDR1 is DFQATT and CDR2 SNEGSKA (reference sequence). The CDR3 spells CSAGTSGSHDTQYF. The CDR3 DNA reads as TGCAGTGCCGGGACTAGCGGGAGTCACGATACGCAGTATTTT.

This clonotype was seen more than once but under ten times. The chain has TRBV6-1 and TRBJ2-3; D possibly corresponds to TRBD2 (6 bases). Trimming removed 3 bases from V and 1 base from J, with 14 bases in between. The CDR3 covers 16 residues. Germline CDR1 is MNHNS and CDR2 is SASEGT. The CDR3 region has the DNA TGTGCCAGCAGTGAGATGTGGGGGGAGCGCACAGATACGCAGTATTTT. This encodes CASSEMWGERTDTQYF.

This chain uses TRBV18 with TRBJ2-2; no clear D. The CDR3 covers 18 residues. Looked up from germline, CDR1 is KGHSH and CDR2 is LQKENI. The germline V and J ends were trimmed by 3 bases and 6 bases, with 23 bases remaining between them. DNA for the CDR3: TGTGCCAGCTCACCCGTTCGGGCAGCTCAAGCCCCGGCCGGGGAGCTGTTTTTT. It is translated as CASSPVRAAQAPAGELFF. Full variable domain (rest looked up from reference TRBV18 and TRBJ2-2): NAGVMQNPRHLVRRRGQEARLRCSPMKGHSHVYWYRQLPEEGLKFMVYLQKENIIDESGMPKERFSAEFPKEGPSILRIQQVVRGDSAAYFCASSPVRAAQAPAGELFFGEGSRLTVL.

This sequence joins TRBV25-1 and TRBJ2-6; 7 positions agree with TRBD1. The CDR3 length is 17 residues. With 3 bases clipped from V and 2 bases from J, the junction kept 7 bases outside the gene matches. Germline V gene data show CDR1 as MGHDK and CDR2 as SYGVNS. CDR3 in DNA: TGTGCCAGCAGTGACATACAGGGGAGAACTGGGGCCAACGTCCTGACTTTC. Amino acids: CASSDIQGRTGANVLTF.

The genes are TRBV10-2 and TRBJ2-6; the match to TRBD1 covers 10 bases. Unmatched junction bases numbered 9, after V lost 4 bases and J lost 0 bases. The germline V gene encodes CDR1 WSHSY and CDR2 SAAADI. This CDR3 has 19 residues. The CDR3 sequence: CASSVQLGQGGSGANVLTF. The CDR3 DNA follows: TGCGCCAGCAGTGTACAATTAGGACAGGGGGGCTCTGGGGCCAACGTCCTGACTTTC.

This clonotype turned up a few times. An end of the junction does not agree with germline; a read error may underlie this. The chain employs TRBV13 and TRBJ1-2; TRBD1 might be the D (5 bases). CDR3 size: 16 residues. In germline, CDR1 is PRHDT, CDR2 FYEKMQ (reference sequence). In DNA form, the CDR3 reads TGTGCCAGCAACTTACGAGCAGAGGGACGGAACTATGGCTACACCTTC. Encoded protein: CASNLRAEGRNYGYTF.

A few counts support this clonotype. This chain joins TRBV20-1 and TRBJ2-1; 11 bases are shared with TRBD2. Germline loops: CDR1 DFQATT, CDR2 SNEGSKA (reference sequence). There are 13 residues in the CDR3. The ends lost 5 bases at V and 14 bases at J; junction bases unmatched: 11. This chain's CDR3 is CSARQKLAGDEFF. For the CDR3, the DNA is TGCAGTGCTCGACAAAAACTAGCGGGGGACGAGTTCTTC.

This clonotype has just a few counts. The CDR3 here is CSGGQGNTDTQYF. CDR3 coding DNA: TGCAGCGGAGGACAGGGAAACACAGATACGCAGTATTTT. The gene calls are TRBV29-1 and TRBJ2-3; TRBD1 matches at 8 bases. J gave up 2 bases and V 7 bases, and 5 bases lay outside the gene matches. Germline loops: CDR1 SQVTM, CDR2 ANQGSEA. This CDR3 spans 13 amino acids.

The chain uses TRBV5-6 and TRBJ2-5, with 11 bases identical to TRBD2. The CDR3 is made up of 16 amino acids. J gave up 2 bases and V 4 bases, and 7 bases lay outside the gene matches. Germline CDR1 and CDR2: SGHDT and YYEEEE. CDR3 protein: CASSVGASGGQETQYF. CDR3 DNA sequence: TGTGCCAGCAGCGTTGGGGCTAGCGGGGGGCAAGAGACCCAGTACTTC.

The chain uses TRBV27 and TRBJ2-1; TRBD2 agrees at 14 bases. CDR3 size: 15 residues. Germline V gene data show CDR1 as MNHEY and CDR2 as SMNVEV (reference sequence). The V segment lost 3 bases and the J segment 8 bases; nucleotides outside the gene matches: 3. The CDR3 reads CASSFGTSGRYEQFF. The CDR3 DNA follows: TGTGCCAGCAGTTTTGGGACTAGCGGGAGATATGAGCAGTTCTTC.

This clonotype turned up a few times. The chain recombines TRBV14 with TRBJ1-1; D gene ambiguous. The CDR3 runs to 13 residues. The germline gives CDR1 SGHDN, CDR2 FVKESK. The V end was cut by 1 base, the J end by 11 bases, with 14 bases between. The CDR3 protein is CASSQAPVGWAFF. The CDR3 DNA sequence: TGTGCCAGCAGCCAAGCTCCCGTGGGTTGGGCTTTCTTT.

This clonotype has only a few counts. The chain joins TRBV6-2 or TRBV6-3 to TRBJ2-2; D may match TRBD1 or TRBD2 (5 bases each). The length of the CDR3 is 14 residues. CDR1 and CDR2 from the germline V gene are MNHEY and SVGEGT. Trimming removed 11 bases from V and 1 base from J, with 14 bases in between. For the CDR3, the DNA is TGTGCCGTCGTTGGGACGGTGAACACCGGGGAGCTGTTTTTT. This translates into CAVVGTVNTGELFF.

The chain combines TRBV6-1 with TRBJ2-5; D may be TRBD1 (6 bases). Germline V gene data show CDR1 as MNHNS and CDR2 as SASEGT. V lost 5 bases and J lost 2, with 12 bases in between. The CDR3 length is 14 residues. In nucleotides, the CDR3 is TGTGCCAGCAGTATCAGGGGTTTGCAAGAGACCCAGTACTTC. Encoded protein: CASSIRGLQETQYF.

This clonotype has only a few counts. The CDR3 region is CASGQGRNTQYF. The CDR3 DNA reads TGTGCCAGCGGGCAGGGAAGAAATACGCAGTATTTT. The chain uses TRBV9 and TRBJ2-3, with TRBD1 as a possible D gene (5 bases). The V end lost 7 bases, the J end lost 7 bases, and 13 bases lay between the germline ends. The germline CDR1 and CDR2 sequences are SGDLS and YYNGEE. The CDR3 length is 12 residues.

The chain combines TRBV7-9 with TRBJ2-7, with TRBD1 identical over 9 bases. Trimming took 8 bases from V and 6 from J; bases not matched to a gene: 20. The CDR3 is 17 residues long. Germline-derived CDR1 and CDR2 are SEHNR and FQNEAQ (reference sequence). CDR3 protein: CASGDPKRDRDPSEQYF. CDR3 DNA: TGTGCCAGCGGAGACCCGAAACGGGACAGGGATCCCTCCGAGCAGTACTTC.

V usage is TRBV7-3 and J usage is TRBJ2-1, with unresolved D. The CDR3 runs to 14 residues. Germline assignment: CDR1 SGHTA and CDR2 FQGTGA. V lost 5 bases, J lost 8 bases, and 16 bases lay in between. CDR3 bases: TGTGCCAGCAGCCTAAATTTCCGGTCCCATGAGCAGTTCTTC. Its protein product is CASSLNFRSHEQFF.

This clonotype occurred a few times. V gene TRBV20-1 combines with J gene TRBJ2-7; 8 nucleotides agree with TRBD2. From germline, CDR1 is DFQATT and CDR2 SNEGSKA (reference sequence). With 0 bases clipped from V and 2 bases from J, the junction kept 3 bases outside the gene matches. The CDR3 covers 14 residues. CDR3 sequence: CSARDPGLAYEQYF. The CDR3 coding sequence is TGCAGTGCTAGAGACCCGGGACTAGCCTACGAGCAGTACTTC.

The chain couples TRBV5-1 to TRBJ2-3, with TRBD1 matching over 9 bases. Germline V gene lookup returns CDR1 SGHRS and CDR2 YFSETQ. V shed 2 bases, J shed 4 bases, and the junction held 11 bases outside the gene matches. The CDR3 consists of 17 residues. The chain's CDR3 is CASSFAPTGGNPDTQYF. Here the CDR3 DNA reads TGCGCCAGCAGCTTCGCCCCGACAGGGGGTAACCCAGATACGCAGTATTTT.

The V call is TRBV7-2, the J call TRBJ1-4, with D perhaps TRBD1 (5 bases). With 3 bases removed from V and 5 bases from J, the gap between germline ends came to 13 bases. Per germline, CDR1 SGHTA and CDR2 FQGNSA. The CDR3 runs to 15 residues. The CDR3 DNA reads as TGTGCCAGCAGCTTTGACGGGGCCGTCAATGAAAAACTGTTTTTT. It specifies CASSFDGAVNEKLFF.

This chain connects TRBV5-6 to TRBJ2-1; D remains unclear. Per the germline V gene, CDR1 is SGHDT and CDR2 is YYEEEE. Between the trimmed V and J ends, which lost 2 bases and 2 bases, there was a span of 5 bases. This CDR3 region has 13 residues. The CDR3: CASSFGAYNEQFF. The CDR3, as DNA: TGTGCCAGCAGCTTTGGGGCCTACAATGAGCAGTTCTTC.

This clonotype was seen a handful of times. The chain carries TRBV2 and TRBJ1-5; D not resolved. The CDR3 is made up of 14 amino acids. In germline, CDR1 is SNHLY, CDR2 FYNNEI. With 5 bases removed from V and 4 bases from J, the gap between germline ends came to 12 bases. The CDR3 coding sequence is TGTGCCAGCAGTTCGGCCAGGCCTAATCAGCCCCAGCATTTT. It translates to CASSSARPNQPQHF.